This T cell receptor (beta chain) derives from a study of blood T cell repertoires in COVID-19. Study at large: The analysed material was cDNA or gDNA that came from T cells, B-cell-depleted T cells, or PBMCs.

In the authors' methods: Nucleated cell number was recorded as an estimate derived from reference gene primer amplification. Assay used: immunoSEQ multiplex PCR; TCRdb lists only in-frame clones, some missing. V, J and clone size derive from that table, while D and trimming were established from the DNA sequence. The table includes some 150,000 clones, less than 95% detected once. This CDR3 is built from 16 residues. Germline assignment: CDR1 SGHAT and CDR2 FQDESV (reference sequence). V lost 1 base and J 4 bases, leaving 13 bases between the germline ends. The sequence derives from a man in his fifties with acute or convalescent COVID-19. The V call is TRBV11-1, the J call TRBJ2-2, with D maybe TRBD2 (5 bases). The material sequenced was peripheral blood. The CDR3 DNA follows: TGTGCCAGCAGCTTAGTAACTAGGGCGGGCACCGGGGAGCTGTTTTTT. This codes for CASSLVTRAGTGELFF.